The source of this T cell receptor beta chain is a study of T cells in Graves' hyperthyroidism and ophthalmopathy. This CDR3 spans 14 amino acids. Germline V gene data show CDR1 as MDHEN and CDR2 as SYDVKM. V lost 6 bases and J 0 bases, leaving 11 bases between the germline ends. This clonotype was detected ten times or more. The source material, RNA transcripts, was used to amplify TCR beta CDR3 regions. HTBI primers were used for first-round RT-PCR of the TCR CDR3. TCRdb analysed the multiplex PCR reads with MiXCR anew, one entry per CDR3 protein. This table holds about 640,000 distinct CDR3 sequences, about 14% found once.

The chain links TRBV28 to TRBJ1-1; no clear D gene. This clonotype was obtained from a woman aged 45-65 years with Graves' ophthalmopathy. The material sequenced was blood. The CDR3 DNA reads as TGTGCCAGCAGCCACTCAGGCATGAACACTGAAGCTTTCTTT. Its translation is CASSHSGMNTEAFF. Filled out from reference TRBV28 and TRBJ1-1, the complete variable domain reads DVKVTQSSRYLVKRTGEKVFLECVQDMDHENMFWYRQDPGLGLRLIYFSYDVKMKEKGDIPEGYSVSREKKERFSLILESASTNQTSMYLCASSHSGMNTEAFFGQGTRLTVV.